Presented here are 28 T cell receptor beta chains from one specimen sequenced in a study of blood T cell repertoires in COVID-19. Using immunoSEQ multiplex PCR, the repertoire was profiled, and TCRdb retains in-frame clones only, with some absent. The sample yields some 20,000 clones, roughly 91% seen once. Sequencing used peripheral blood. The receptors derive from a human donor in a cohort sampled during active COVID-19.

The V and J genes are TRBV5-4 and TRBJ1-1; 12 bases align to TRBD1. The V segment lost 5 bases and the J segment 6 bases; nucleotides outside the gene matches: 8. CDR3 length equals 15 residues. CDR1 and CDR2 (germline): SGHNT, YYREEE (reference sequence). CDR3 in DNA: TGTGCCAGCAGACGGGACAGGGGGCTTTTTTCTGAAGCTTTCTTT. The encoded protein is CASRRDRGLFSEAFF.

The chain joins TRBV10-3 to TRBJ2-3; TRBD2 agrees at 14 bases. V was clipped by 1 base and J by 6 bases; unmatched bases: 9. Looked up from germline, CDR1 is ENHRY and CDR2 is SYGVKD. The CDR3 spans 18 residues. The CDR3 protein is CAISEFLTSGGAGDTQYF. The CDR3 region has the DNA TGTGCCATCAGTGAGTTTTTGACTAGCGGGGGGGCCGGTGATACGCAGTATTTT.

The V gene is TRBV19, the J gene TRBJ2-5; D unresolved. CDR3 length: 11 residues. V dropped 3 bases and J dropped 8 bases, with 7 bases sitting between them. The germline V gene has CDR1 LNHDA and CDR2 SQIVND (reference sequence). The CDR3 coding sequence is TGTGCCAGTAGTATGGGCCCCACCCAGTACTTC. Translated, it gives CASSMGPTQYF. Full variable domain (rest looked up from reference TRBV19 and TRBJ2-5): DGGITQSPKYLFRKEGQNVTLSCEQNLNHDAMYWYRQDPGQGLRLIYYSQIVNDFQKGDIAEGYSVSREKKESFPLTVTSAQKNPTAFYLCASSMGPTQYFGPGTRLLVL.

The chain recombines TRBV29-1 with TRBJ2-5, with D hard to call. V lost 6 bases and J 0 bases, leaving 11 bases between the germline ends. Per germline, CDR1 SQVTM and CDR2 ANQGSEA. The CDR3 is made up of 13 amino acids. CDR3 DNA: TGCAGCGTCCGTGGTACAAACCAAGAGACCCAGTACTTC. Protein product: CSVRGTNQETQYF. Supplemented by reference TRBV29-1 and TRBJ2-5, the full variable domain reads SAVISQKPSRDICQRGTSLTIQCQVDSQVTMMFWYRQQPGQSLTLIATANQGSEATYESGFVIDKFPISRPNLTFSTLTVSNMSPEDSSIYLCSVRGTNQETQYFGPGTRLLVL.

The rearrangement uses TRBV19 and TRBJ1-2; 7 bases align to TRBD1. CDR1 is LNHDA and CDR2 is SQIVND in the germline V gene (reference sequence). J gave up 3 bases and V 6 bases, and 13 bases lay outside the gene matches. The CDR3 spans 16 residues. CDR3 amino acids: CASSNTGVVGHYGYTF. CDR3 nucleotide sequence: TGTGCCAGTAGCAACACAGGGGTGGTAGGTCACTATGGCTACACCTTC.

The V call is TRBV6-2 or TRBV6-3, the J call TRBJ1-2; 7 bases are shared with TRBD1. V lost 4 bases to trimming and J lost 3 bases; unmatched junction nucleotides: 2. CDR1 is MNHEY, CDR2 SVGEGT, per germline. The CDR3 extends over 13 amino acids. CDR3 sequence reads: CASSFTGDYGYTF. CDR3 DNA: TGTGCCAGCAGTTTCACAGGGGACTATGGCTACACCTTC.

This clone was recorded only once. This chain links TRBV30 with TRBJ1-5; possibly TRBD1 for D (6 bases). CDR1 GTSNPN and CDR2 SVGIG come from the germline V gene (reference sequence). The V end lost 4 bases, the J end lost 0 bases, and 7 bases lay between the germline ends. The CDR3 length is 13 residues. The CDR3 nucleotides read TGTGCCTGGAACAGGGATAGCAATCAGCCCCAGCATTTT. Encoded protein: CAWNRDSNQPQHF.

This sequence joins TRBV3-1 (or the pseudogene TRBV3-2) and TRBJ2-2; D unresolved. V was shortened by 2 bases and J by 0 bases, with 10 bases between the two germline ends. The length of the CDR3 is 16 residues. Germline assignment: CDR1 LGHDT and CDR2 YNNKEL (reference sequence). The CDR3: CASSQMSRSNTGELFF. As DNA, the CDR3 is TGTGCCAGCAGCCAAATGTCCAGGTCGAACACCGGGGAGCTGTTTTTT.

This rearrangement joins TRBV4-2 to TRBJ1-2; 12 nucleotides agree with TRBD1. The germline V gene has CDR1 LGHNA and CDR2 YNFKEQ. This CDR3 is 18 amino acids long. J gave up 4 bases and V 5 bases, and 14 bases lay outside the gene matches. CDR3 loop: CASSNIRRDRGRTYGYTF. The CDR3 nucleotides are TGTGCCAGCAGCAACATCCGCCGGGACAGGGGGCGAACCTATGGCTACACCTTC.

This clone was seen more than once but under ten times. This chain joins TRBV18 and TRBJ1-5; D unclear. CDR3 length: 15 amino acids. Germline loops: CDR1 KGHSH, CDR2 LQKENI. Trimming stripped 1 base from V and 0 bases from J, with 7 bases between. CDR3 sequence: CASSPRSDSNQPQHF. The CDR3 DNA reads as TGTGCCAGCTCACCACGTAGCGATAGCAATCAGCCCCAGCATTTT.

The chain is built from TRBV7-6 and TRBJ1-2; tentatively, D is TRBD1 (5 bases). V was cut by 6 bases and J by 4 bases, with 12 bases left in between. The germline V gene has CDR1 SGHVS and CDR2 FNYEAQ. The CDR3 is 13 amino acids. The CDR3 DNA follows: TGTGCCAGCAGTCCACAGGCCACCTATGGCTACACCTTC. Translation gives CASSPQATYGYTF.

This chain connects TRBV28 to TRBJ2-5, with D perhaps TRBD1 (5 bases). The germline V and J ends were trimmed by 6 bases and 5 bases, with 10 bases remaining between them. The germline V gene encodes CDR1 MDHEN and CDR2 SYDVKM. This CDR3 region has 12 residues. DNA for the CDR3: TGTGCCAGCAGGGGGCGCGAGGAGACCCAGTACTTC. This encodes CASRGREETQYF.

The chain uses TRBV5-1 and TRBJ2-6, with unresolved D. This CDR3 has 16 amino acids. Germline V CDR1 and CDR2: SGHRS, YFSETQ. Trimming took 0 bases from V and 3 from J, leaving 10 bases between them. The CDR3 coding sequence is TGCGCCAGCAGCTTGGCCTCGCGCTATGGGGCCAACGTCCTGACTTTC. Its protein is CASSLASRYGANVLTF.

The V and J genes are TRBV5-1 and TRBJ1-4; TRBD1 matches 8 bases. The germline V gene has CDR1 SGHRS and CDR2 YFSETQ. J was trimmed by 5 bases and V by 4 bases; bases with no gene match: 7. The CDR3 runs to 15 residues. CDR3 in amino acids: CASSRTGGSNEKLFF. CDR3 nucleotide sequence: TGCGCCAGCAGCCGAACAGGGGGTTCGAATGAAAAACTGTTTTTT. Based on the CDR3 plus reference TRBV5-1 and TRBJ1-4, the full variable domain is KAGVTQTPRYLIKTRGQQVTLSCSPISGHRSVSWYQQTPGQGLQFLFEYFSETQRNKGNFPGRFSGRQFSNSRSEMNVSTLELGDSALYLCASSRTGGSNEKLFFGSGTQLSVL.

The V and J genes are TRBV11-2 and TRBJ1-4; D may be TRBD1 (6 bases). Looked up from germline, CDR1 is SGHAT and CDR2 is FQNNGV. V was cut by 5 bases and J by 8 bases, with 12 bases left in between. This CDR3 comprises 13 residues. As DNA, the CDR3 is TGTGCCAGCAGCGAACAGGGAGGGGAAAAACTGTTTTTT. Amino acid sequence: CASSEQGGEKLFF.

The rearrangement links TRBV28 to TRBJ2-1, with TRBD2 identical over 11 bases. Germline trimming cut 7 bases from V and 9 bases from J; bases unmatched to any gene: 17. The CDR3 runs to 17 residues. Looked up from germline, CDR1 is MDHEN and CDR2 is SYDVKM. As DNA, the CDR3 is TGTGCCAGCATAAGACTAGCGGGAATGGGTGCGCTTGGTGAGCAGTTCTTC. This translates into CASIRLAGMGALGEQFF.

As concerns this clone: The junction differs from germline at one of its ends, possibly a read error. The chain couples TRBV7-8 to TRBJ2-7, with TRBD2 identical over 8 bases. The CDR3 extends over 13 amino acids. Germline lookup yields CDR1 SGHVS and CDR2 FQNEAQ. CDR3 coding DNA: TGTGCCAGCAGCTGGACTAGCCCGACGCCCCCTCACTTC. Amino acid sequence: CASSWTSPTPPHF.

This chain connects TRBV19 to TRBJ1-5; 7 positions agree with TRBD1. The V and J ends lost 3 bases and 3 bases, in that order; junction bases with no gene match: 5. This CDR3 spans 15 amino acids. Germline V CDR1 and CDR2: LNHDA, SQIVND (reference sequence). The CDR3 reads CASSMWTGTNQPQHF. The CDR3 region has the DNA TGTGCCAGTAGTATGTGGACAGGCACCAATCAGCCCCAGCATTTT.

The chain has TRBV7-9 and TRBJ1-2, with 7 bases lining up with TRBD1. The CDR3 loop spans 13 amino acids. V lost 5 bases, J lost 4 bases, and 4 bases stayed unmatched. Germline CDR1 reads SEHNR; CDR2 reads FQNEAQ (reference sequence). The CDR3 reads CASSPGTVYGYTF. The CDR3 DNA sequence: TGTGCCAGCAGCCCTGGGACAGTCTATGGCTACACCTTC.

The gene calls are TRBV10-3 and TRBJ2-7; 10 nucleotides line up with TRBD2. Germline V CDR1 and CDR2: ENHRY, SYGVKD. The CDR3 totals 15 residues. V gave up 6 bases and J gave up 0 bases; unmatched junction bases: 5. The CDR3: CAIRPLAGVSYEQYF. For the CDR3, the DNA is TGTGCCATCAGGCCCCTAGCGGGGGTCTCCTACGAGCAGTACTTC.

The chain uses TRBV19 and TRBJ1-5, with 7 positions matching TRBD1. The V gene's germline CDR1 is LNHDA and CDR2 SQIVND (reference sequence). CDR3 size: 16 residues. V shed 7 bases and J 3 bases; nucleotides not matched to a gene: 12. The CDR3 coding sequence is TGTGCCAGTATTGAAACCCAGGGGGTGTTCAATCAGCCCCAGCATTTT. Amino acid sequence: CASIETQGVFNQPQHF.

The gene calls are TRBV7-3 and TRBJ2-2; D is unclear. Germline V CDR1 and CDR2: SGHTA, FQGTGA. This CDR3 has 15 residues. The V end lost 0 bases, the J end lost 5 bases, and 10 bases lay between the germline ends. Here the CDR3 reads CASSLTQLSTGELFF. CDR3 nucleotides: TGTGCCAGCAGCTTAACTCAGTTATCGACCGGGGAGCTGTTTTTT.

V gene TRBV5-4 combines with J gene TRBJ1-6; D is possibly TRBD1 (6 bases). This CDR3 is 15 amino acids long. V was shortened by 0 bases and J by 9 bases, with 13 bases between the two germline ends. CDR1 and CDR2 (germline): SGHNT, YYREEE (reference sequence). Here the CDR3 reads CASSLAGGGVSPLHF. The CDR3 DNA reads as TGTGCCAGCAGCTTGGCCGGCGGGGGCGTTTCACCCCTCCACTTT.

This clone turned up a few times. V gene TRBV6-2 or TRBV6-3 combines with J gene TRBJ1-1, with D hard to call. Germline V gene data show CDR1 as MNHEY and CDR2 as SVGEGT. The CDR3 totals 16 residues. The ends were cut back, 2 bases at V and 4 bases at J, with 17 bases in the middle. The CDR3 DNA follows: TGTGCCAGCAGTTACCAGCGTACTGATTTGGGCACTGAAGCTTTCTTT. Residues: CASSYQRTDLGTEAFF.

The rearrangement links TRBV27 to TRBJ1-3; possibly TRBD1 for D (5 bases). CDR3 size: 14 residues. Per germline, CDR1 MNHEY and CDR2 SMNVEV (reference sequence). V lost 3 bases and J 4 bases, leaving 10 bases between the germline ends. Here the CDR3 DNA reads TGTGCCAGCAGTTTGGGCAGGGCAGGAAACACCATATATTTT. Residues: CASSLGRAGNTIYF.

The chain employs TRBV15 and TRBJ1-1; 10 bases fit TRBD1. The CDR3 spans 16 residues. V lost 2 bases and J lost 7; bases outside the gene matches: 10. The germline gives CDR1 LNHNV, CDR2 YYDKDF (reference sequence). The CDR3 coding sequence is TGTGCCACCAGCAGAAGGGTGGGGACAGGGGAAGGTGAAGCTTTCTTT. It is translated as CATSRRVGTGEGEAFF.

The chain combines TRBV19 with TRBJ2-7, with a possible D match to TRBD1 (6 bases). The germline gives CDR1 LNHDA, CDR2 SQIVND (reference sequence). This CDR3 comprises 13 residues. Trimming removed 3 bases from V and 2 bases from J, with 8 bases in between. CDR3 sequence: CASSISGAYEQYF. CDR3 DNA: TGTGCCAGTAGTATTTCAGGGGCCTACGAGCAGTACTTC.

The DNA of the CDR3 is TGTGCCAGCAGCTTAAGCGGGGGGAACACCGGGGAGCTGTTTTTT. Residues: CASSLSGGNTGELFF. J is TRBJ2-2 and V is TRBV7-2; the match to TRBD2 covers 8 bases. The CDR3 covers 15 residues. V was pared by 2 bases and J by 1 base, with 0 bases of the junction left unmatched. Germline V gene data show CDR1 as SGHTA and CDR2 as FQGNSA.